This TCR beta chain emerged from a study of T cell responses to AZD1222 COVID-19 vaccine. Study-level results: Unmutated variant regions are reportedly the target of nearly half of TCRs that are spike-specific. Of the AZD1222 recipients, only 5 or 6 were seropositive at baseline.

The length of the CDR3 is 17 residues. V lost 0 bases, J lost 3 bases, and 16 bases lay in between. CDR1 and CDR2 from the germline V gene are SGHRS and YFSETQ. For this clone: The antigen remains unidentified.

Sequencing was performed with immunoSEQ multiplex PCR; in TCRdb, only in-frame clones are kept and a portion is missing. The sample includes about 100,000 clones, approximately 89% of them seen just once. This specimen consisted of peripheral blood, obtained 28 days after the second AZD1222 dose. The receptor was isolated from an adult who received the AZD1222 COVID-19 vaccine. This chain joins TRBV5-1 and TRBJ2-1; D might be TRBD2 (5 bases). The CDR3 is CASSLAGTADFYNEQFF. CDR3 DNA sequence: TGCGCCAGCAGCTTGGCGGGAACCGCGGATTTCTACAATGAGCAGTTCTTC.